This TCR beta chain was identified in a study of blood T cells in healthy people across ages. Study conclusions and caveats: Naive CD4+ cells and diversity were both higher in long-lived donors than in aged donors.

A note on this clonotype: Its specificity is not known.

With 2 bases clipped from V and 5 bases from J, the junction kept 5 bases outside the gene matches. There are 14 residues in the CDR3. Germline values: CDR1 SGHRS, CDR2 YFSETQ. A J-beta primer mix and a sample-barcoded 5' primer were used in a second PCR of about 7 to 12 cycles. The template-switch adaptor was a 5' adaptor with 12 random nucleotides. It tagged each cDNA molecule. CDR3-containing paired-end reads numbering at least 2.5 million came from each sample. MiXCR, run by TCRdb on the 5' RACE reads, gives a single entry per CDR3 protein. Here the sample spans 850,000 to 1,000,000 distinct CDR3 sequences, roughly 51% being singletons.

This chain joins TRBV5-1 and TRBJ2-3, with 7 bases identical to TRBD2. This receptor was obtained from a woman between 55 and 75 years old in good health. The sequenced sample was blood. CDR3 in amino acids: CASSLSAGRDTQYF. Written as DNA, the CDR3 is TGCGCCAGCAGCTTATCAGCGGGAAGAGATACGCAGTATTTT.